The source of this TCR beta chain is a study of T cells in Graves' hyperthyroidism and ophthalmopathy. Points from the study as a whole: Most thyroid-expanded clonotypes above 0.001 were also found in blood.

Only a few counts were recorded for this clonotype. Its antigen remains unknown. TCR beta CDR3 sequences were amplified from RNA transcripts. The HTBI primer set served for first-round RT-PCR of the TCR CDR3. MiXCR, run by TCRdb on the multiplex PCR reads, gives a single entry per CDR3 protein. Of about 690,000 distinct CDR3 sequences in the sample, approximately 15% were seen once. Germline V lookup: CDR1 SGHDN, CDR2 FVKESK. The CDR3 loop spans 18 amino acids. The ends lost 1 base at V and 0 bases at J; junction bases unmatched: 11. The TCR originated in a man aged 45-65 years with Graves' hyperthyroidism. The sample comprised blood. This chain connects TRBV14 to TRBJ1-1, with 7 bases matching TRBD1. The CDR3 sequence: CASSQAPRQGIMNTEAFF. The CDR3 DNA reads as TGTGCCAGCAGCCAAGCCCCGAGACAGGGCATAATGAACACTGAAGCTTTCTTT.